This T cell receptor beta chain originates from a study of cytomegalovirus exposure and HLA in healthy donors. Findings and caveats of the study: In vitro assays verified that three CMV-associated chains recognized CMV antigens specifically.

A remark on this clone: The antigen remains undetermined.

CDR3 length: 13 residues. Germline-derived CDR1 and CDR2 are SQVTM and ANQGSEA. Trimming removed 4 bases at V and 6 bases at J, with 13 bases between. This table comes from immunoSEQ multiplex PCR, and its TCRdb copy is limited to in-frame clones, with some not included. The repertoire holds roughly 80,000 clones, with more than 75% as singletons. The chain is built from TRBV29-1 and TRBJ2-1, with D possibly TRBD1 on 5 matching bases. Material for sequencing was PBMCs. This sequence was found in a man aged 30 to 45 in good health and CMV-seronegative. The CDR3 sequence is CSVVVGEANEQFF. As DNA, the CDR3 is TGCAGCGTTGTAGTAGGGGAAGCCAATGAGCAGTTCTTC.